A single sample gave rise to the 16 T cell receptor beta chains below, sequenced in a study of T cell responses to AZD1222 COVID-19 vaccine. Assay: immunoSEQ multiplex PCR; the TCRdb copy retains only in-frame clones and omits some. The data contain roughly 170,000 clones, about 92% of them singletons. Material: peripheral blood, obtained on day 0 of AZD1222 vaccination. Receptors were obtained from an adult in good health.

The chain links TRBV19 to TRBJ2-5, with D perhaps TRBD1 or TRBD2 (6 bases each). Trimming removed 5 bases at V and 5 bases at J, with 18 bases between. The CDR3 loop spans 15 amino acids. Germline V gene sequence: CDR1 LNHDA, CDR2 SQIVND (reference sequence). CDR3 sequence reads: CASSGGRLGQETQYF. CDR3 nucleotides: TGTGCCAGTAGTGGGGGTAGACTAGGACAGGAGACCCAGTACTTC.

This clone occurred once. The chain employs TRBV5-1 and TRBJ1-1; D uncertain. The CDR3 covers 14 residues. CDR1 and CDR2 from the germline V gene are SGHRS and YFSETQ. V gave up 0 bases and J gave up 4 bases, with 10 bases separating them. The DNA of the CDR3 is TGCGCCAGCAGCTTGGACTACACCGGCACTGAAGCTTTCTTT. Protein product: CASSLDYTGTEAFF.

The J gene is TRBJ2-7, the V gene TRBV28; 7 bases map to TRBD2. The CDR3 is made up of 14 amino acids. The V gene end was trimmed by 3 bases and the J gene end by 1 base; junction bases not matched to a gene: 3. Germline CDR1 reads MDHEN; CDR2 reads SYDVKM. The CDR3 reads CASSFTSDSYEQYF. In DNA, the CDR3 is TGTGCCAGCAGTTTCACTAGCGATTCCTACGAGCAGTACTTC.

CDR3 coding DNA: TGTGCCAGCAGCTCTGGACTAGCGGGGGTCTCCTACAATGAGCAGTTCTTC. This codes for CASSSGLAGVSYNEQFF. This sequence joins TRBV11-3 and TRBJ2-1; TRBD2 matches at 13 bases. The CDR3 is 17 residues long. V was clipped by 4 bases and J by 0 bases; unmatched bases: 3. Germline V CDR1 and CDR2: SGHNT, YENEEA.

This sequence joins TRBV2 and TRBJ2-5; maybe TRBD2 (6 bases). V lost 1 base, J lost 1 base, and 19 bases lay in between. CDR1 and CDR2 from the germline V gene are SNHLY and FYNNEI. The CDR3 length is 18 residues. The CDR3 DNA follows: TGTGCCAGCAGTGAAGGGGGAGGATACTCTATTTCCCAAGAGACCCAGTACTTC. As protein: CASSEGGGYSISQETQYF.

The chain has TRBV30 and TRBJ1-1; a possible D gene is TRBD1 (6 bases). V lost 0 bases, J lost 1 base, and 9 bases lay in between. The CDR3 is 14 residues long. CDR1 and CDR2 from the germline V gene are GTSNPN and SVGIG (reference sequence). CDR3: CAWSVGGSNTEAFF. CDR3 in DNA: TGTGCCTGGAGTGTAGGGGGGTCGAACACTGAAGCTTTCTTT.

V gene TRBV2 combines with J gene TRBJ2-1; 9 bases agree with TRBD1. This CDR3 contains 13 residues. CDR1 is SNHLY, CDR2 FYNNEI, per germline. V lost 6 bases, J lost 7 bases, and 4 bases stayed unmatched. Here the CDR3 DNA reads TGTGCCAGCAGGCGGGACAGGGATAATGAGCAGTTCTTC. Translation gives CASRRDRDNEQFF.

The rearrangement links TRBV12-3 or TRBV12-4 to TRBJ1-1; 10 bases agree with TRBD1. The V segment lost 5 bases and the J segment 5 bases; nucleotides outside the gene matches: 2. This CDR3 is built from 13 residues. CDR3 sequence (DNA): TGTGCCAGCAGTGTGGGACAGGGGACTGAAGCTTTCTTT. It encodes CASSVGQGTEAFF.

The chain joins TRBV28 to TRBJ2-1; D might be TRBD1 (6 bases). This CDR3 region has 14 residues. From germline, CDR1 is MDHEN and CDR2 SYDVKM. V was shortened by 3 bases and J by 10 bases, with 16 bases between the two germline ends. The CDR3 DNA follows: TGTGCCAGCAGTTTCCTTTCAGGGGCAGGGGAGCAGTTCTTC. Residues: CASSFLSGAGEQFF. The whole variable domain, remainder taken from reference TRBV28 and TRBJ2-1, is DVKVTQSSRYLVKRTGEKVFLECVQDMDHENMFWYRQDPGLGLRLIYFSYDVKMKEKGDIPEGYSVSREKKERFSLILESASTNQTSMYLCASSFLSGAGEQFFGPGTRLTVL.

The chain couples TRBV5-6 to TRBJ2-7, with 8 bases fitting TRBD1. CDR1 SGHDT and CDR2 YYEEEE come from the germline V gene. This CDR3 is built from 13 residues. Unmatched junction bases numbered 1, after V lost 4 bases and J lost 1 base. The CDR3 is CASSRTGSYEQYF. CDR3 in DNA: TGTGCCAGCAGCCGGACAGGGTCCTACGAGCAGTACTTC.

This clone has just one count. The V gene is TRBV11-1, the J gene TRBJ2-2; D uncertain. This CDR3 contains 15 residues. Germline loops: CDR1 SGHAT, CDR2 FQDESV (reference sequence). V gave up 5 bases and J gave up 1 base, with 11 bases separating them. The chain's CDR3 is CASSPGEWNTGELFF. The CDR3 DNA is TGTGCCAGCAGCCCGGGCGAATGGAACACCGGGGAGCTGTTTTTT.

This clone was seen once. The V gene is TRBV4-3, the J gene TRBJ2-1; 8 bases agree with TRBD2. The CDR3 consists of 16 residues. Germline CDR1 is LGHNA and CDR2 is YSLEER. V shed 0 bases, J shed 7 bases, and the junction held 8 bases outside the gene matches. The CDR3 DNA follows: TGCGCCAGCAGCCAAGATTGGCGGGGGGTGTTGAATGAGCAGTTCTTC. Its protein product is CASSQDWRGVLNEQFF.

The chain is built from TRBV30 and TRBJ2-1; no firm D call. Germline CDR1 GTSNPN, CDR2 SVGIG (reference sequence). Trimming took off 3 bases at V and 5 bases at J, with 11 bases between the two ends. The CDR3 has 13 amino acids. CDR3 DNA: TGTGCCTGGAGGAGAAAACTCAACAATGAGCAGTTCTTC. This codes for CAWRRKLNNEQFF.

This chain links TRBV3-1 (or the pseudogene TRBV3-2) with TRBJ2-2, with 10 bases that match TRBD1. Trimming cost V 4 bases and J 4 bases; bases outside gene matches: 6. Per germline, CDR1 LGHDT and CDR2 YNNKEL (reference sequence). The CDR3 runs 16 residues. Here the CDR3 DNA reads TGTGCCAGCAGCCCCCTAGGGACAGGGGTCACCGGGGAGCTGTTTTTT. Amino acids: CASSPLGTGVTGELFF.

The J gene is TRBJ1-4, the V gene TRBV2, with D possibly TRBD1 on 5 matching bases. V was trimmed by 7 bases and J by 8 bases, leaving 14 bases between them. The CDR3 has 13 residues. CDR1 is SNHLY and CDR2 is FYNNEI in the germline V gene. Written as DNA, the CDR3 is TGTGCCAGCATGAAGGGGACCGACGAAAAACTGTTTTTT. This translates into CASMKGTDEKLFF.

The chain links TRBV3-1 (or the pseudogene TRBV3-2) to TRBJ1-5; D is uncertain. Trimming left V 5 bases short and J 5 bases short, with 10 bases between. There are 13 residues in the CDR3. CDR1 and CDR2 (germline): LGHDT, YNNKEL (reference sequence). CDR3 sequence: CASSIGPHQPQHF. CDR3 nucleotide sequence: TGTGCCAGCAGCATCGGACCCCATCAGCCCCAGCATTTT.